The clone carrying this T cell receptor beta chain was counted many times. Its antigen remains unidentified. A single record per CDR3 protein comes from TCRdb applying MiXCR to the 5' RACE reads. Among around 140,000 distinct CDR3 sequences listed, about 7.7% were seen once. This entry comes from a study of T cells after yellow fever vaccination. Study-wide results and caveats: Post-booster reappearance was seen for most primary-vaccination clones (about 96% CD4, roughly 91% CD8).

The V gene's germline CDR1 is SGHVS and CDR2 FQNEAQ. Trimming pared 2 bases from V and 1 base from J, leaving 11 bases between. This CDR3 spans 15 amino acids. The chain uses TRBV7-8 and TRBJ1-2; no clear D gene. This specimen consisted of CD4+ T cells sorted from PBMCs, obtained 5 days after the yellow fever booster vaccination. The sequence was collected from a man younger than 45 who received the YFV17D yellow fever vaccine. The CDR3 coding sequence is TGTGCCAGCAGCTTACGCCAGGACGTTAACTATGGCTACACCTTC. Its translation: CASSLRQDVNYGYTF. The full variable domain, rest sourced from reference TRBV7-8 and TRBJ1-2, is GAGVSQSPRYKVAKRGQDVALRCDPISGHVSLFWYQQALGQGPEFLTYFQNEAQLDKSGLPSDRFFAERPEGSVSTLKIQRTQQEDSAVYLCASSLRQDVNYGYTFGSGTRLTVV.